This T cell receptor (beta chain) came from a study of early T cells in non-severe SARS-CoV-2 infection. About the research overall: Sequencing input comprised bulk RNA from unsorted whole blood; chain pairing was not available.

Study observations and caveats: VDJdb matching skewed toward anti-spike CD8 responses, missing private and CD4 specificities.

The germline CDR1 and CDR2 sequences are GTSNPN and SVGIG (reference sequence). Between the trimmed V and J ends, which lost 3 bases and 5 bases, there was a span of 7 bases. This CDR3 is 12 amino acids long. About this clonotype itself: Its antigen is undetermined.

Individual cDNA molecules received unique molecular identifiers. TCRdb fed the 5' RACE reads into MiXCR, producing one record per CDR3 protein. The repertoire holds about 69,000 distinct CDR3 sequences, with approximately 4.5% as singletons. The rearrangement uses TRBV30 and TRBJ2-2; no reliable D call. This receptor was identified in an adult who was a healthcare worker with PCR-confirmed SARS-CoV-2 infection or an uninfected control (not recorded which). The donor label of this sample is uncertain. Source: whole blood, taken at baseline. The DNA of the CDR3 is TGTGCCTGGAGCGGAAGTACCGGGGAGCTGTTTTTT. Amino acid sequence: CAWSGSTGELFF.